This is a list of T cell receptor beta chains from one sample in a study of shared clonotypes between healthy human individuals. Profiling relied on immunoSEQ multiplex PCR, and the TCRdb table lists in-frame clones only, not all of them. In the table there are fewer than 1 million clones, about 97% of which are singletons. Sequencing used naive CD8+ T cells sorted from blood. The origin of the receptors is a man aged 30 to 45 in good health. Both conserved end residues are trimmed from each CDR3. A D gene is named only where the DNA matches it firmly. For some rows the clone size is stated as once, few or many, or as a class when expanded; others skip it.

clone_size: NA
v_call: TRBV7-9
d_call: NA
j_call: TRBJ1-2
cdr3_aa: ASSLDPTGNHYGYT

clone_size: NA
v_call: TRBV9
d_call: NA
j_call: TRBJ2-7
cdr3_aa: ASSVTDGTYEQY

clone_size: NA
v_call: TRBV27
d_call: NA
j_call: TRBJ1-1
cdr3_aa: ASSLGGADTEAF

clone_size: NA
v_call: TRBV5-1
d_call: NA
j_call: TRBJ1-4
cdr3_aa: ASSEGGNNEKLF

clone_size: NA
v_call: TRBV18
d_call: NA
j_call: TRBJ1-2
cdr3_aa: ASSPKPDRDISWIQYGYT

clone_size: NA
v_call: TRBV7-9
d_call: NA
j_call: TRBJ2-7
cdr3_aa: ASSQTEGYFYEQY

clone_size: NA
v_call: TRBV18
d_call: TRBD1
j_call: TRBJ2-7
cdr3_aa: ASSPPGTGNHEQY

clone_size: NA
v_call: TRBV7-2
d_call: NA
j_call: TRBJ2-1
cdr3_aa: ASSLVTGTYNEQF

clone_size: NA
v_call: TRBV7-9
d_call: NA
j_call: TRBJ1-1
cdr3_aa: ASSTNRRDTSNTEAF

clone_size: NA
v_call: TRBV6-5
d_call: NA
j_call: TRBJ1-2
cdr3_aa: ASSSTSEANYGYT

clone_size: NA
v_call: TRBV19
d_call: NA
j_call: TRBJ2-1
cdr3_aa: ASSIPGLYNEQF

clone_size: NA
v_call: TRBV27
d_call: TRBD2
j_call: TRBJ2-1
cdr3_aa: ASTRGGPYNEQF

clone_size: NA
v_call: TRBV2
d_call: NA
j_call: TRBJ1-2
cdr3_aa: ASSQNRATNYGYT

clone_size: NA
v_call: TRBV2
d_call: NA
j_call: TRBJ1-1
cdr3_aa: ATGNTEAF

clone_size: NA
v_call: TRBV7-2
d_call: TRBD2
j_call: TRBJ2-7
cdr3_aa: ASSTLLAGETFHEQY

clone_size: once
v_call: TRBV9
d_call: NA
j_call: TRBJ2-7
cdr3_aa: ASSAQDSQLMEQY

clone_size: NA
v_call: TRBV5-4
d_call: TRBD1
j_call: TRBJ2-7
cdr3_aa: ASSLDSQGVGEQY

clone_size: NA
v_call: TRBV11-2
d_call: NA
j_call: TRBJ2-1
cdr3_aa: ASSFLNEQF

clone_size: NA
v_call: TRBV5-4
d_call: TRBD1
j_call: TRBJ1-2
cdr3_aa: ASSPTGGRYGYT

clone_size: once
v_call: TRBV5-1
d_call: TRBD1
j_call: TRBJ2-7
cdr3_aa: ASRKEGTGRSSYEQY

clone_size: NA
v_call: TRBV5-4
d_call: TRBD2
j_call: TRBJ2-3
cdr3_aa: ASSGGTSGSPDTQY

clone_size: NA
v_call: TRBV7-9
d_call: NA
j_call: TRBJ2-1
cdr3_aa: ASSVSEQF

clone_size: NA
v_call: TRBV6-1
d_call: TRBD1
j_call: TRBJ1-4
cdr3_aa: ASSDWDRPATNEKLF

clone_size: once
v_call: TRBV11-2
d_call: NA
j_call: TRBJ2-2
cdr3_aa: ASKRDRTWNTGELF

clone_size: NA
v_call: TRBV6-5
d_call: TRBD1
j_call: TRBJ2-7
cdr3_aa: ASSRQGSDEQY

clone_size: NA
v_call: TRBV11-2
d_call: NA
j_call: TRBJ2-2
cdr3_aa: ASSLDPRENGELF

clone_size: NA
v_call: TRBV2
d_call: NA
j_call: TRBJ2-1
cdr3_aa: ASSLGGYNEQF

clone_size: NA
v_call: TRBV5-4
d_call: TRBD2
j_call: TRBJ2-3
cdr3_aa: ASSFDTGGSTDTQY

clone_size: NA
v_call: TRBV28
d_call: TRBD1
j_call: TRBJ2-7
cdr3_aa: ASSSPGQGNYEQY

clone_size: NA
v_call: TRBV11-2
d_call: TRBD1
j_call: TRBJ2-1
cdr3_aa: ASSLEHWDRGPNEQF